The following is a T cell receptor beta chain sequence with its context. This specimen belongs to a study of T cell responses to AZD1222 COVID-19 vaccine. There are 11 residues in the CDR3. The V gene lost 4 bases and the J gene lost 9 bases, with 7 bases spanning the gap. TCRdb's copy holds only in-frame clones and misses some; the assay was immunoSEQ multiplex PCR. Here the sample spans around 100,000 clones, about 90% being singletons. The sequence derives from an adult in good health. Sequencing used peripheral blood, obtained on day 0 of AZD1222 vaccination. The V and J genes are TRBV12-3 or TRBV12-4 and TRBJ2-1; D unclear. CDR3 sequence: CASSWGSEQFF. The CDR3 DNA follows: TGTGCCAGCAGTTGGGGTTCTGAGCAGTTCTTC.